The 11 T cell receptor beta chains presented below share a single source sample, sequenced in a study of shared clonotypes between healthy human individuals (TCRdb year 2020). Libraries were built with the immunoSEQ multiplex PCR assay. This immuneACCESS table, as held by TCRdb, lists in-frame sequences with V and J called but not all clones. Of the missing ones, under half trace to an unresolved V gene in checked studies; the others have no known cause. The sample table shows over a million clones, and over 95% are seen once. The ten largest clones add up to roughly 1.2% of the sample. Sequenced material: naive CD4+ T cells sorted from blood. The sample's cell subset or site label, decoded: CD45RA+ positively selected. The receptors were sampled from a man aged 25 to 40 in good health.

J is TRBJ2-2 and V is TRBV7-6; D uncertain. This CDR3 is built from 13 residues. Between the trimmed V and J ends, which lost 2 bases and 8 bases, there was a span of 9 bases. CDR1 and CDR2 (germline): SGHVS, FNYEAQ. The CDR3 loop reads CASSLYGSGELFF. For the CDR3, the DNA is TGTGCCAGCAGCTTATATGGGTCGGGGGAGCTGTTTTTT.

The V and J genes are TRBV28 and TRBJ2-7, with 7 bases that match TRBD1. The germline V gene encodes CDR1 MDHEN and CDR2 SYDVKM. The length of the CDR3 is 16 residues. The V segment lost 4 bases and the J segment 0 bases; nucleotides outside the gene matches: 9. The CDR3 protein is CASSSLWGQNSYEQYF. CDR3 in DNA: TGTGCCAGCAGTTCCCTGTGGGGACAGAACTCCTACGAGCAGTACTTC.

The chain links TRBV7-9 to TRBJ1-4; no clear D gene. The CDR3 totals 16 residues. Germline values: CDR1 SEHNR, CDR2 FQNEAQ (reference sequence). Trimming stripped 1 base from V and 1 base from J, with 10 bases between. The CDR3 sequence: CASSLVTALTNEKLFF. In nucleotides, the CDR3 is TGTGCCAGCAGCTTAGTTACGGCACTAACTAATGAAAAACTGTTTTTT.

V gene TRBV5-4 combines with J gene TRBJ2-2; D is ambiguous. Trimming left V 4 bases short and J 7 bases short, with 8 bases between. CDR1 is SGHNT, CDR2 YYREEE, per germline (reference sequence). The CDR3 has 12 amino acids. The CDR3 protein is CASSTRDGELFF. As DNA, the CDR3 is TGTGCCAGCAGCACCCGAGACGGGGAGCTGTTTTTT.

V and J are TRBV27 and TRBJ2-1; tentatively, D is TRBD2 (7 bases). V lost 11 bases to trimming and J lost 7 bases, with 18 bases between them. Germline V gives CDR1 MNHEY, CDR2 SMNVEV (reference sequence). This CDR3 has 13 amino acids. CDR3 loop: CAVRGGGWNEQFF. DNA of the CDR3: TGTGCCGTAAGAGGGGGGGGCTGGAATGAGCAGTTCTTC.

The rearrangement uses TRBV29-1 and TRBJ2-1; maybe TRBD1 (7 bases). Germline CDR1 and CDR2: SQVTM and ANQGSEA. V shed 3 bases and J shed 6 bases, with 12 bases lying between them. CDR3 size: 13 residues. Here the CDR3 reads CSVDRGTVNEQFF. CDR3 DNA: TGCAGCGTTGACCGCGGGACAGTCAATGAGCAGTTCTTC.

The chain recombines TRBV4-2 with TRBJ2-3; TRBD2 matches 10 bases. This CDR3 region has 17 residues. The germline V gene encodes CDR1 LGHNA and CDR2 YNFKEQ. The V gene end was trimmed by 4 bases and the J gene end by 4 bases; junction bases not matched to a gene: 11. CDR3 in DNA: TGTGCCAGCAGCCGCGACCTAGCGGGAGTTTCCTCAGATACGCAGTATTTT. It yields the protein CASSRDLAGVSSDTQYF.

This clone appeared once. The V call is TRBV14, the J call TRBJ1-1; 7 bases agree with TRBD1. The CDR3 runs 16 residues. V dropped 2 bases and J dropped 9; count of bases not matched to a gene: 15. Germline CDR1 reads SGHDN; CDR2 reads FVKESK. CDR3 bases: TGTGCCAGCAGCCAACTGGGACAGCGGGAGTCGCTCAAAGCTTTCTTT. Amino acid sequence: CASSQLGQRESLKAFF.

In DNA form, the CDR3 reads TGCGCCAGCAGCTTGCGAGGCTTCGGGACAGGTTCCTACGAGCAGTACTTC. Its translation is CASSLRGFGTGSYEQYF. The rearrangement uses TRBV5-1 and TRBJ2-7, with 8 bases matching TRBD1. There are 17 residues in the CDR3. Germline V gene lookup returns CDR1 SGHRS and CDR2 YFSETQ. Losses at the gene ends were 1 base for V and 1 base for J; bases not matched to a gene: 10.

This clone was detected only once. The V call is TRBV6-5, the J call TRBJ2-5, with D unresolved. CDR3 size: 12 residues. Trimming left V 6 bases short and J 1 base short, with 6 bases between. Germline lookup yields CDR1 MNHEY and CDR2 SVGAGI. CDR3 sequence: CASSLPQETQYF. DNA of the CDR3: TGTGCCAGCAGCCTACCCCAAGAGACCCAGTACTTC.

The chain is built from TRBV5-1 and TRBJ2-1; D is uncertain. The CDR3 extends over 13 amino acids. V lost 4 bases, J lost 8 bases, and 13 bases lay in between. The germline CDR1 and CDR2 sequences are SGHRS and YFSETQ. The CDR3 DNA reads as TGCGCCAGCAGCCCTACCAGTGTCGATGAGCAGTTCTTC. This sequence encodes CASSPTSVDEQFF.